The 24 T cell receptor beta chains presented below share a single source sample, sequenced in a study of molecular identifiers for immune sequencing clone quantification. TCRdb re-derived calls from the PCR reads in MiXCR, one entry per CDR3 protein. The profile shows roughly 65,000 distinct CDR3 sequences, less than 20% of them singletons. Sequencing input: naive CD8+ T cells from blood, with Jurkat cell RNA spiked in. Indicated subset: FACS-sorted CD8+CD4-CCR7+CD45RA+ naive T cells. All receptors come from a human donor in good health. Some libraries in this study had Jurkat cell RNA spiked in.

This clonotype was picked up many times. The genes are TRBV27 and TRBJ2-5, with 7 nucleotides matching TRBD1. CDR3 length equals 17 residues. CDR1 and CDR2 (germline): MNHEY, SMNVEV (reference sequence). J was trimmed by 0 bases and V by 5 bases; bases with no gene match: 12. In nucleotides, the CDR3 is TGTGCCAGCAGTCAAAAGACAGGGACGAAGTACCAAGAGACCCAGTACTTC. Its protein is CASSQKTGTKYQETQYF.

This clonotype was detected only a few times. With a much larger clone just one base away, this may be a read error. V and J are TRBV29-1 and TRBJ2-7; maybe TRBD1 (6 bases). The V end was cut by 6 bases, the J end by 4 bases, with 19 bases between. The CDR3 runs to 14 residues. Germline lookup yields CDR1 SQVTM and CDR2 ANQGSEA. The CDR3 reads CSVTGRLSSYEQYF. The DNA for the CDR3 is TGCAGCGTGACAGGACGTCTATCGTCTTACGAGCAGTACTTC.

A few counts support this clonotype. This may be a read error: a much more frequent sequence differs by one nucleotide. The V and J genes are TRBV27 and TRBJ2-2, with 8 nucleotides matching TRBD2. This CDR3 contains 16 residues. Per the germline V gene, CDR1 is MNHEY and CDR2 is SMNVEV (reference sequence). CDR3 amino acids: CASSTSAGEITGKLFF. The CDR3 DNA reads as TGTGCCAGCAGTACCTCAGCGGGAGAGATCACCGGGAAGCTGTTTTTT.

This clonotype has a handful of counts. The V gene is TRBV6-5, the J gene TRBJ2-5, with D tentatively TRBD1 (6 bases). Deletions cut 1 base from V and 2 bases from J, with 11 bases between. This CDR3 contains 15 residues. The V gene's germline CDR1 is MNHEY and CDR2 SVGAGI. In DNA form, the CDR3 reads TGTGCCAGCAGTTACTTGGGACAATCACAAGAGACCCAGTACTTC. This codes for CASSYLGQSQETQYF.

There are many counts of this clonotype. J is TRBJ2-3 and V is TRBV28; D perhaps matches TRBD1 (5 bases). The CDR3 loop spans 16 amino acids. The V end lost 5 bases, the J end lost 5 bases, and 20 bases lay between the germline ends. CDR1 is MDHEN, CDR2 SYDVKM, per germline. CDR3 protein: CASSPLVGAAVDTQYF. The CDR3 DNA follows: TGTGCCAGCAGTCCTTTGGTAGGGGCGGCGGTAGATACGCAGTATTTT.

This clonotype was seen repeatedly, ten times or more. The chain employs TRBV27 and TRBJ2-5, with 7 positions matching TRBD2. This CDR3 has 14 amino acids. Germline loops: CDR1 MNHEY, CDR2 SMNVEV (reference sequence). The V and J ends lost 6 bases and 1 base, in that order; junction bases with no gene match: 5. CDR3 region: CASRRRETQETQYF. As DNA, the CDR3 is TGTGCCAGCAGAAGGCGGGAGACCCAAGAGACCCAGTACTTC.

This clonotype was seen ten or more times. J is TRBJ2-7 and V is TRBV5-1; 11 nucleotides agree with TRBD1. J gave up 2 bases and V 4 bases, and 5 bases lay outside the gene matches. CDR3 length equals 15 residues. From germline, CDR1 is SGHRS and CDR2 YFSETQ. The CDR3 protein is CASSLGQGGAYEQYF. CDR3 DNA sequence: TGCGCCAGCAGCCTGGGACAGGGGGGCGCCTACGAGCAGTACTTC.

This clonotype was counted many times. V is TRBV19 and J is TRBJ2-4; TRBD2 aligns across 12 bases. The germline V gene has CDR1 LNHDA and CDR2 SQIVND (reference sequence). Trimming removed 5 bases from V and 4 bases from J; junction bases left unmatched: 3. This CDR3 region has 15 residues. CDR3 DNA sequence: TGTGCCAGTAGTGGACTAGCGGGATCAAAAAACATTCAGTACTTC. This translates into CASSGLAGSKNIQYF.

In this sample, this clonotype turned up many times. J is TRBJ1-5 and V is TRBV15, with D hard to call. Germline V gene lookup returns CDR1 LNHNV and CDR2 YYDKDF (reference sequence). Trimming took off 1 base at V and 0 bases at J, with 4 bases between the two ends. The CDR3 sequence is 14 residues long. The CDR3 spells CATSRGNSNQPQHF. In DNA form, the CDR3 reads TGTGCCACCAGCAGAGGGAATAGCAATCAGCCCCAGCATTTT.

This clonotype was observed a few times. At one of its ends the junction is not consistent with the germline gene, which may arise from a read error. The chain joins TRBV20-1 to TRBJ2-7; D gene unclear. Germline V gene sequence: CDR1 DFQATT, CDR2 SNEGSKA (reference sequence). The CDR3 sequence is 13 residues long. CDR3 amino acids: CSELTLSSCEQYF. Here the CDR3 DNA reads TGCAGTGAGTTGACTCTAAGCTCCTGCGAGCAGTACTTC.

Ten or more counts support this clonotype. This chain links TRBV7-9 with TRBJ2-3, with TRBD2 matching over 14 bases. Germline CDR1 SEHNR, CDR2 FQNEAQ (reference sequence). Losses at the gene ends were 5 bases for V and 2 bases for J; bases not matched to a gene: 9. The CDR3 is 18 residues long. CDR3 in DNA: TGTGCCAGCAGCCCGACTAGCGGGAGGGCCCGTGACACAGATACGCAGTATTTT. Protein sequence: CASSPTSGRARDTDTQYF.

The table lists this clonotype with a few counts. The rearrangement links TRBV7-9 to TRBJ1-3; no clear D. This CDR3 region has 15 residues. CDR1 is SEHNR and CDR2 is FQNEAQ in the germline V gene (reference sequence). With 5 bases removed from V and 0 bases from J, the gap between germline ends came to 11 bases. The CDR3 DNA reads TGTGCCAGCAGCGCGACCGTTGACTCTGGAAACACCATATATTTT. Translation gives CASSATVDSGNTIYF.

This clonotype was seen many times. The CDR3, as DNA: TGTGCCATCAGTGCGTCTTGGACAGGTCGGACTGAAGCTTTCTTT. This translates into CAISASWTGRTEAFF. The rearrangement joins TRBV10-3 to TRBJ1-1; 7 bases agree with TRBD1. There are 15 residues in the CDR3. V dropped 4 bases and J dropped 5; count of bases not matched to a gene: 10. Germline V CDR1 and CDR2: ENHRY, SYGVKD.

This clonotype has more than one count but fewer than ten. The gene calls are TRBV20-1 and TRBJ2-7; 7 positions agree with TRBD2. This CDR3 has 13 residues. Per germline, CDR1 DFQATT and CDR2 SNEGSKA (reference sequence). V lost 3 bases, J lost 4 bases, and 6 bases stayed unmatched. For the CDR3, the DNA is TGCAGTGCTAGCACGGCTAGCGGATACGAGCAGTACTTC. This codes for CSASTASGYEQYF.

This clonotype has a count of ten or more. The V gene is TRBV24-1, the J gene TRBJ2-2, with a tentative D call TRBD2 (6 bases). The CDR3 sequence is 13 residues long. Germline V gene lookup returns CDR1 KGHDR and CDR2 SFDVKD. V was shortened by 8 bases and J by 4 bases, with 10 bases between the two germline ends. The CDR3 region has the DNA TGTGCCACCAAACCGGAGGGCACCGGGGAGCTGTTTTTT. It codes for CATKPEGTGELFF.

This clonotype was counted many times. V and J are TRBV29-1 and TRBJ2-1; 7 positions agree with TRBD2. CDR3 size: 13 residues. CDR1 is SQVTM, CDR2 ANQGSEA, per germline. After removal of 4 bases from V and 4 bases from J, the junction contained 4 bases not matched to a gene. The CDR3: CSVGGRVYNEQFF. CDR3 DNA sequence: TGCAGCGTTGGCGGGAGAGTTTACAATGAGCAGTTCTTC.

This clonotype came up a few times. This chain links TRBV4-2 with TRBJ2-1; D is ambiguous. CDR1 and CDR2 from the germline V gene are LGHNA and YNFKEQ. CDR3 length: 16 amino acids. Trimming shortened V by 2 bases and J by 1 base, and 12 bases separated the two germline ends. The CDR3: CASSQRGSGSYNEQFF. CDR3 nucleotides: TGTGCCAGCAGCCAACGTGGATCAGGATCCTACAATGAGCAGTTCTTC.

Comments on this clonotype: A much larger clone lies a single base off, so this may be a read error. In this CDR3 the conserved last residue, phenylalanine or tryptophan, is missing, so a read error is likely. The chain carries TRBV19 and TRBJ2-1; D is perhaps TRBD2 (5 bases). The CDR3 runs 13 residues. Germline CDR1 is LNHDA and CDR2 is SQIVND (reference sequence). V lost 6 bases and J 1 base, leaving 7 bases between the germline ends. CDR3 protein: CASSDYSYNEQFL. DNA of the CDR3: TGTGCCAGTAGCGACTATTCCTACAATGAGCAGTTCTTA.

This clonotype was seen many times. This rearrangement joins TRBV15 to TRBJ2-2, with D possibly TRBD1 on 6 matching bases. The CDR3 runs 16 residues. The germline CDR1 and CDR2 sequences are LNHNV and YYDKDF (reference sequence). Trimming removed 4 bases from V and 4 bases from J, with 16 bases in between. The CDR3 DNA follows: TGTGCCACCAGCAAAACGAAGACAGGTGCCACCGGGGAGCTGTTTTTT. Translated, it gives CATSKTKTGATGELFF.

Ten or more counts support this clonotype. The chain has TRBV20-1 and TRBJ2-7, with 8 bases fitting TRBD2. The CDR3 contains 13 residues. Looked up from germline, CDR1 is DFQATT and CDR2 is SNEGSKA (reference sequence). V lost 5 bases and J lost 1; bases outside the gene matches: 4. In DNA, the CDR3 is TGCAGTGCTGAGAAGCGGGAGTCCTACGAGCAGTACTTC. This encodes CSAEKRESYEQYF.

This clonotype came up many times. The V gene is TRBV9, the J gene TRBJ1-3; 7 nucleotides agree with TRBD1. Germline CDR1 is SGDLS and CDR2 is YYNGEE. The CDR3 spans 15 residues. V gave up 7 bases and J gave up 0 bases; unmatched junction bases: 7. CDR3 region: CASDGQDLSGNTIYF. The CDR3 DNA is TGTGCCAGCGACGGACAGGACCTCTCTGGAAACACCATATATTTT.

At least ten counts were recorded for this clonotype. The chain recombines TRBV24-1 with TRBJ1-2, with D unclear. Germline V gives CDR1 KGHDR, CDR2 SFDVKD. V gave up 11 bases and J gave up 4 bases, with 19 bases separating them. This CDR3 has 14 amino acids. The CDR3 sequence: CAIAPNENSYGYTF. The CDR3 DNA reads TGTGCCATAGCCCCGAACGAAAACTCCTATGGCTACACCTTC.

This rearrangement joins TRBV28 to TRBJ2-7; 7 bases align to TRBD2. The CDR3 spans 15 residues. The germline V gene encodes CDR1 MDHEN and CDR2 SYDVKM. The V gene end was trimmed by 1 base and the J gene end by 2 bases; junction bases not matched to a gene: 5. The CDR3 is CASSLFSGIAYEQYF. The CDR3 DNA follows: TGTGCCAGCAGTTTATTCAGCGGGATAGCCTACGAGCAGTACTTC.

The rearrangement links TRBV27 to TRBJ2-7; D uncertain. This CDR3 is 12 amino acids long. Trimming removed 6 bases from V and 0 bases from J, with 6 bases in between. The germline gives CDR1 MNHEY, CDR2 SMNVEV (reference sequence). CDR3 region: CASSHSSYEQYF. The CDR3 bases are TGTGCCAGCAGCCATAGCTCCTACGAGCAGTACTTC.